This T cell receptor (beta chain) was captured by sequencing in a study of shared clonotypes between healthy human individuals. The protocol was immunoSEQ multiplex PCR, while the TCRdb copy is restricted to in-frame clones and leaves out a portion. The table includes around 580,000 clones, about 98% detected once. With 0 bases removed from V and 3 bases from J, the gap between germline ends came to 12 bases. The CDR3 runs 15 residues. Germline values: CDR1 SEHNR, CDR2 FQNEAQ (reference sequence). Terminally differentiated effector memory CD45RA+ cells were excluded from the naive CD8 cells, which were CD45RO-negative and positively selected for CCR7. The study enrolled healthy HIV-negative adults without recent acute infections or vaccinations as donors.

This sequence was found in a man aged 25 to 45 in good health. V and J are TRBV7-9 and TRBJ2-7; tentatively, D is TRBD1 or TRBD2 (5 bases each). The sample comprised naive CD8+ T cells sorted from blood. DNA for the CDR3: TGTGCCAGCAGCTTAGCTGGGACCGGCGGCTACGAGCAGTACTTC. Its protein product is CASSLAGTGGYEQYF.